These 16 T cell receptor beta chains were all obtained from the same sample, sequenced in a study of OX40 agonist ivuxolimab in advanced cancers. Data came from immunoSEQ multiplex PCR; TCRdb stores just in-frame clones and leaves some out. The sample shows just under 35,000 clones, 92% of them seen only once. The sample in question was CD4+ or CD8+ T cells sorted from blood, obtained in a trial of the OX40 agonist ivuxolimab. The receptor source for this set is an adult with an advanced solid tumor such as melanoma, head and neck, liver or kidney cancer.

The V call is TRBV7-2, the J call TRBJ2-3; 9 bases fit TRBD1. This CDR3 is built from 14 residues. Germline values: CDR1 SGHTA, CDR2 FQGNSA. Trimming at V came to 7 bases and at J to 7 bases, leaving 9 bases not matched to a gene. The CDR3 reads CASTFGQGFYTQYF. CDR3 in DNA: TGTGCCAGCACCTTCGGACAGGGGTTTTATACGCAGTATTTT.

The CDR3 bases are TGCGCCACCCTCCCGGGGACTAGCGGGAGGGGGTACTCCTACGAGCAGTACTTC. Its translation is CATLPGTSGRGYSYEQYF. The chain has TRBV10-2 and TRBJ2-7, with 16 positions matching TRBD2. Germline V lookup: CDR1 WSHSY, CDR2 SAAADI. The CDR3 totals 18 residues. V was clipped by 10 bases and J by 0 bases; unmatched bases: 12.

The chain combines TRBV27 with TRBJ2-1; 8 bases line up with TRBD1. Trimming at V came to 10 bases and at J to 2 bases, leaving 10 bases not matched to a gene. From germline, CDR1 is MNHEY and CDR2 SMNVEV (reference sequence). The CDR3 has 15 residues. The CDR3 region is CATSPTGDTYNEQFF. CDR3 sequence (DNA): TGTGCCACCAGCCCGACAGGGGACACCTACAATGAGCAGTTCTTC.

The chain links TRBV11-2 to TRBJ2-1; D gene ambiguous. CDR3 size: 13 residues. Looked up from germline, CDR1 is SGHAT and CDR2 is FQNNGV. V was cut by 2 bases and J by 4 bases, with 6 bases left in between. The DNA for the CDR3 is TGTGCCAGCAGCTTACCCGGGTACAATGAGCAGTTCTTC. This gives the protein CASSLPGYNEQFF.

The rearrangement joins TRBV18 to TRBJ1-1, with 7 bases fitting TRBD1. CDR1 is KGHSH, CDR2 LQKENI, per germline. V shed 3 bases and J 10 bases; nucleotides not matched to a gene: 2. The CDR3 spans 11 residues. The CDR3 coding sequence is TGTGCCAGCTCACCTGACAGGGTAGCTTTCTTT. It is translated as CASSPDRVAFF.

V gene TRBV6-6 combines with J gene TRBJ2-1; a possible D gene is TRBD2 (6 bases). The CDR3 loop spans 12 amino acids. Germline V CDR1 and CDR2: MNHNY, SVGAGI (reference sequence). Trimming left V 6 bases short and J 7 bases short, with 10 bases between. The CDR3 DNA sequence: TGTGCCAGCAGCCCGACTAGGAATGAGCAGTTCTTC. Its translation is CASSPTRNEQFF.

The J gene is TRBJ2-4, the V gene TRBV15; 7 positions agree with TRBD2. This CDR3 has 16 amino acids. J lost 0 bases, V lost 0 bases, and 2 bases had no gene match. Germline assignment: CDR1 LNHNV and CDR2 YYDKDF (reference sequence). The DNA of the CDR3 is TGTGCCACCAGCAGAGAATGGGAGGGAGCCAAAAACATTCAGTACTTC. Protein sequence: CATSREWEGAKNIQYF.

V usage is TRBV4-3 and J usage is TRBJ2-2; D gene uncertain. The CDR3 runs to 14 residues. V gave up 4 bases and J gave up 8 bases, with 14 bases separating them. CDR1 and CDR2 from the germline V gene are LGHNA and YSLEER. The DNA of the CDR3 is TGCGCCAGCAGCCTGGGTCGGGTATTAGGGGAGCTGTTTTTT. Translating it yields CASSLGRVLGELFF.

This clone was detected only once. This chain uses TRBV4-1 with TRBJ2-7, with D tentatively TRBD1 or TRBD2 (5 bases each). The CDR3 runs to 15 residues. V lost 1 base and J 5 bases, leaving 15 bases between the germline ends. Germline V gene data show CDR1 as MGHRA and CDR2 as YSYEKL. Here the CDR3 reads CASSQGQIMRDEQYF. For the CDR3, the DNA is TGCGCCAGCAGCCAAGGACAGATAATGAGGGACGAGCAGTACTTC.

The chain combines TRBV5-1 with TRBJ1-4; maybe TRBD1 (6 bases). Germline CDR1 SGHRS, CDR2 YFSETQ. The CDR3 consists of 15 residues. V was shortened by 4 bases and J by 5 bases, with 15 bases between the two germline ends. As DNA, the CDR3 is TGCGCCAGCAGCAACGACAGGTTTCGGAATGAAAAACTGTTTTTT. Protein sequence: CASSNDRFRNEKLFF.

This clone was observed a single time. V and J are TRBV7-2 and TRBJ2-7, with D tentatively TRBD1 (6 bases). CDR3 length: 15 amino acids. Trimming cost V 3 bases and J 2 bases, with 14 bases left between them. CDR1 and CDR2 (germline): SGHTA, FQGNSA. CDR3 protein: CASSLGAELTYEQYF. CDR3 sequence (DNA): TGTGCCAGCAGCTTGGGGGCAGAACTGACCTACGAGCAGTACTTC.

The chain joins TRBV9 to TRBJ2-1; 8 bases are shared with TRBD2. Germline V gene sequence: CDR1 SGDLS, CDR2 YYNGEE. V lost 4 bases, J lost 6 bases, and 6 bases stayed unmatched. The CDR3 sequence is 14 residues long. CDR3 nucleotides: TGTGCCAGCAGCCCCTGGACTAGCAGCAATGAGCAGTTCTTC. Residues: CASSPWTSSNEQFF.

This chain links TRBV21-1 with TRBJ1-2. TRBV21-1 is a recognized pseudogene. This CDR3 is built from 15 residues. CDR3 amino acids: CASFSKGEEDYGYTF. CDR3 bases: TGTGCCAGCTTCTCTAAGGGAGAAGAGGACTATGGCTACACCTTC.

The chain joins TRBV27 to TRBJ2-7; 8 bases map to TRBD1. The CDR3 sequence is 15 residues long. The V gene end was trimmed by 3 bases and the J gene end by 5 bases; junction bases not matched to a gene: 9. The germline V gene encodes CDR1 MNHEY and CDR2 SMNVEV (reference sequence). The CDR3 bases are TGTGCCAGCAGTTTCCGTCGCGGACAGGGCAACGAGCAGTACTTC. Amino acids: CASSFRRGQGNEQYF.

The V call is TRBV13, the J call TRBJ1-4, with D tentatively TRBD1 (6 bases). The CDR3 covers 14 residues. Trimming removed 5 bases from V and 6 bases from J, with 13 bases in between. CDR1 PRHDT and CDR2 FYEKMQ come from the germline V gene (reference sequence). The CDR3 region is CASSHRQDYEKLFF. In DNA, the CDR3 is TGTGCCAGCAGCCACAGACAGGATTATGAAAAACTGTTTTTT.

V and J are TRBV7-2 and TRBJ2-7; D call uncertain. Germline lookup yields CDR1 SGHTA and CDR2 FQGNSA. Trimming took 1 base from V and 5 from J, leaving 6 bases between them. The CDR3 is made up of 12 amino acids. CDR3 DNA sequence: TGTGCCAGCAGCTTAGTTCCGGACGAGCAGTACTTC. It codes for CASSLVPDEQYF.